The present TCR beta chain was sequenced within a study of Ad26.COV2.S vaccination and SARS-CoV-2 variants. The study, taken as a whole, reports: Across vaccine and placebo recipients, the breadth of non-spike TCRs was similar.

The V gene's germline CDR1 is MNHNS and CDR2 SASEGT. The CDR3 sequence is 18 residues long. Losses at the gene ends were 1 base for V and 2 bases for J; bases not matched to a gene: 12. Treatment reported: around 19 received Ad26.COV2.S at low or high dose, single or two shots; 5 received placebo; per-sample allocation not given. Sampling was performed 63 days after the first vaccine or placebo injection. The administered vaccine (an Ad26 vector) expressed Wuhan-strain SARS-CoV-2 spike. The assay was immunoSEQ multiplex PCR, and TCRdb's table has in-frame clones only and misses some. The sample records under 550,000 clones, roughly 90% being singletons. Turning to this clone: The target antigen is unknown.

The chain has TRBV6-1 and TRBJ1-2; TRBD1 agrees at 8 bases. The TCR originated in a person between 18 and 59 years old who received the Ad26.COV2.S COVID-19 vaccine or a placebo. The material sequenced was peripheral blood, taken in a trial of Ad26.COV2.S vaccine versus placebo. The CDR3 DNA sequence: TGTGCCAGCAGTGAAGGTCCGACAGGGGTTCGTCGGAACTATGGCTACACCTTC. Translation gives CASSEGPTGVRRNYGYTF.